The next 21 T cell receptor beta chains were all read from a single sample in a study of early T cells in non-severe SARS-CoV-2 infection. Via MiXCR, TCRdb re-called the 5' RACE reads, giving one row per CDR3 protein. The repertoire consists of tens of thousands of distinct CDR3 sequences, with around 4% occurring once and the leading ten covering about 9%. Sequences were obtained from whole blood. Every receptor here comes from an adult who was a healthcare worker with PCR-confirmed SARS-CoV-2 infection or an uninfected control (not recorded which).

This clonotype was observed at least ten times. This chain uses TRBV20-1 with TRBJ2-2; D may be TRBD2 (6 bases). This CDR3 has 13 amino acids. CDR1 is DFQATT and CDR2 is SNEGSKA in the germline V gene (reference sequence). The V end lost 1 base, the J end lost 6 bases, and 9 bases lay between the germline ends. The CDR3 region is CSARGLAPGELFF. In nucleotides, the CDR3 is TGCAGTGCTAGAGGCCTAGCGCCCGGGGAGCTGTTTTTT.

This clonotype was seen many times. V gene TRBV20-1 combines with J gene TRBJ2-3; TRBD2 aligns across 7 bases. The CDR3 is 16 residues long. With V trimmed by 3 bases and J by 3 bases, 12 bases remained unmatched. Germline V gene data show CDR1 as DFQATT and CDR2 as SNEGSKA (reference sequence). The CDR3 region has the DNA TGCAGTGCTAGCGAATTAGCGGGCCTTGGGACAGATACGCAGTATTTT. This codes for CSASELAGLGTDTQYF.

This clonotype was seen repeatedly, ten times or more. This chain joins TRBV4-1 and TRBJ2-2; no clear D. The CDR3 runs 16 residues. Looked up from germline, CDR1 is MGHRA and CDR2 is YSYEKL. V was clipped by 2 bases and J by 6 bases, with 16 bases between them. For the CDR3, the DNA is TGCGCCAGCAGCCAAATGGACCTTATAGTGGCCGGGGAGCTGTTTTTT. Translation: CASSQMDLIVAGELFF.

This clonotype was recorded many times. The V call is TRBV6-2 or TRBV6-3, the J call TRBJ2-5; D not resolved. Germline-derived CDR1 and CDR2 are MNHEY and SVGEGT. The CDR3 spans 11 residues. V was trimmed by 1 base and J by 5 bases, leaving 2 bases between them. DNA of the CDR3: TGTGCCAGCAGTTACTGGGAGACCCAGTACTTC. Translated: CASSYWETQYF.

This clonotype was observed many times. Written as DNA, the CDR3 is TGTGCCAGTAGTATGGACAGAGAAAATTCACCCCTCCACTTT. This encodes CASSMDRENSPLHF. The gene calls are TRBV19 and TRBJ1-6; D is possibly TRBD1 (6 bases). The CDR3 totals 14 residues. The V gene's germline CDR1 is LNHDA and CDR2 SQIVND (reference sequence). V lost 3 bases to trimming and J lost 7 bases, with 10 bases between them.

V gene TRBV7-2 combines with J gene TRBJ1-2, with 7 bases lining up with TRBD1. The J segment lost 6 bases and the V segment lost 3 bases, leaving 7 bases of the junction unmatched. This CDR3 contains 14 residues. CDR1 and CDR2 from the germline V gene are SGHTA and FQGNSA. CDR3 coding DNA: TGTGCCAGCAGCTTTAGGGGGCCGCTAAATGGCTACACCTTC. Translated: CASSFRGPLNGYTF.

The table lists this clonotype with many counts. The CDR3 is CAISDPDRDHGYGYTF. The CDR3 DNA reads TGTGCCATCAGTGACCCCGACAGGGATCATGGCTATGGCTACACCTTC. The gene calls are TRBV10-3 and TRBJ1-2; 7 bases align to TRBD1. J lost 4 bases, V lost 3 bases, and 11 bases had no gene match. Germline loops: CDR1 ENHRY, CDR2 SYGVKD. CDR3 length equals 16 residues.

The table lists this clonotype with a few counts. This chain connects TRBV6-1 to TRBJ1-4; 9 bases are shared with TRBD1. The CDR3 covers 14 residues. The germline CDR1 and CDR2 sequences are MNHNS and SASEGT. With V trimmed by 5 bases and J by 12 bases, 10 bases remained unmatched. CDR3 in DNA: TGTGCCAGCAGTAAGGGGGACAGGGCGAGAGAACTGTTTTTT. Protein sequence: CASSKGDRARELFF.

This clonotype was seen many times. The chain uses TRBV7-9 and TRBJ2-1; 8 nucleotides line up with TRBD1. J gave up 8 bases and V 4 bases, and 10 bases lay outside the gene matches. Germline-derived CDR1 and CDR2 are SEHNR and FQNEAQ (reference sequence). This CDR3 contains 15 residues. CDR3 coding DNA: TGTGCCAGCAGCTCCGACAGGGGACGTTCACATGAGCAGTTCTTC. This codes for CASSSDRGRSHEQFF. The whole variable domain, filled in from reference TRBV7-9 and TRBJ2-1, reads DTGVSQNPRHKITKRGQNVTFRCDPISEHNRLYWYRQTLGQGPEFLTYFQNEAQLEKSRLLSDRFSAERPKGSFSTLEIQRTEQGDSAMYLCASSSDRGRSHEQFFGPGTRLTVL.

This clonotype was counted many times. The J gene is TRBJ2-1, the V gene TRBV28, with 8 bases that match TRBD1. This CDR3 comprises 19 residues. The J segment lost 0 bases and the V segment lost 7 bases, leaving 17 bases of the junction unmatched. Germline V gene lookup returns CDR1 MDHEN and CDR2 SYDVKM. The CDR3 coding sequence is TGTGCCAGCAAACCTGCGGGACAGGCCCCCGCGAGCTCCTACAATGAGCAGTTCTTC. It translates to CASKPAGQAPASSYNEQFF.

This clonotype was seen more than once but under ten times. The chain joins TRBV20-1 to TRBJ2-3; D might be TRBD1 or TRBD2, each matching 5 bases. This CDR3 contains 16 residues. Per the germline V gene, CDR1 is DFQATT and CDR2 is SNEGSKA (reference sequence). V lost 6 bases to trimming and J lost 0 bases, with 19 bases between them. The CDR3 sequence: CSANRSPGPSTDTQYF. The CDR3 nucleotides read TGCAGTGCCAATAGGTCGCCGGGGCCAAGCACAGATACGCAGTATTTT.

V and J are TRBV20-1 and TRBJ2-7; a possible D gene is TRBD1 (5 bases). The V and J ends lost 3 bases and 3 bases respectively, with 12 bases between them. This CDR3 has 13 amino acids. Germline loops: CDR1 DFQATT, CDR2 SNEGSKA (reference sequence). The DNA of the CDR3 is TGCAGTGCTAGGGGGCCAGCTATCTACGAGCAGTACTTC. This gives the protein CSARGPAIYEQYF.

Only a few counts were recorded for this clonotype. This chain connects TRBV29-1 to TRBJ2-1, with TRBD1 matching 7 bases. This CDR3 contains 12 residues. Germline CDR1 SQVTM, CDR2 ANQGSEA. Losses at the gene ends were 7 bases for V and 6 bases for J; bases not matched to a gene: 6. The chain's CDR3 is CSAWTGPNEQFF. CDR3 nucleotides: TGCAGCGCTTGGACAGGCCCCAATGAGCAGTTCTTC.

This clonotype was seen repeatedly, ten times or more. V gene TRBV4-3 combines with J gene TRBJ2-4, with 7 bases that match TRBD2. Germline V gene sequence: CDR1 LGHNA, CDR2 YSLEER. There are 13 residues in the CDR3. The ends lost 2 bases at V and 6 bases at J; junction bases unmatched: 1. Here the CDR3 reads CASSQQRGNIQYF. The DNA of the CDR3 is TGCGCCAGCAGCCAACAGCGGGGAAACATTCAGTACTTC.

This clonotype was seen repeatedly, ten times or more. V gene TRBV19 combines with J gene TRBJ2-1, with D possibly TRBD1 on 7 matching bases. The V end lost 3 bases, the J end lost 1 base, and 10 bases lay between the germline ends. Germline V gene lookup returns CDR1 LNHDA and CDR2 SQIVND (reference sequence). This CDR3 comprises 15 residues. The DNA for the CDR3 is TGTGCCAGTAGTATGCAGGGGGGTTCCTACAATGAGCAGTTCTTC. Protein sequence: CASSMQGGSYNEQFF.

This clonotype was detected only a few times. The CDR3 protein is CASSQDGSTEQYF. In DNA, the CDR3 is TGCGCCAGCAGCCAAGACGGGTCGACCGAGCAGTACTTC. The V call is TRBV4-3, the J call TRBJ2-7; D is ambiguous. CDR1 is LGHNA and CDR2 is YSLEER in the germline V gene. This CDR3 region has 13 residues. V lost 0 bases and J 6 bases, leaving 9 bases between the germline ends.

This clonotype was picked up many times. The chain combines TRBV7-6 with TRBJ2-5, with 11 bases lining up with TRBD2. After removal of 5 bases from V and 5 bases from J, the junction contained 4 bases not matched to a gene. This CDR3 comprises 14 residues. In germline, CDR1 is SGHVS, CDR2 FNYEAQ. The CDR3 is CASSLLAGVETQYF. CDR3 in DNA: TGTGCCAGCAGCCTACTAGCGGGAGTTGAGACCCAGTACTTC.

This clonotype has at least ten counts. This chain links TRBV7-8 with TRBJ1-2, with D tentatively TRBD1 (5 bases). V was pared by 5 bases and J by 0 bases, with 13 bases between. The CDR3 consists of 15 residues. CDR1 and CDR2 (germline): SGHVS, FQNEAQ. This CDR3 is CASSLQTVANYGYTF. The CDR3 DNA is TGTGCCAGCAGCCTACAGACAGTAGCTAACTATGGCTACACCTTC.

This clonotype was counted ten times or more. The J gene is TRBJ2-1, the V gene TRBV28; 12 bases fit TRBD2. V trimming: 5 bases; J trimming: 1 base; junction bases outside the gene matches: 12. CDR1 and CDR2 (germline): MDHEN, SYDVKM. The CDR3 contains 19 residues. The CDR3 sequence: CASSPLAGGPTGSYNEQFF. The CDR3 DNA is TGTGCCAGCAGTCCTCTAGCGGGAGGGCCGACGGGATCCTACAATGAGCAGTTCTTC.

This clonotype was recorded at least ten times. The chain couples TRBV29-1 to TRBJ2-4; TRBD1 is a possible D gene (5 bases). The germline gives CDR1 SQVTM, CDR2 ANQGSEA. Trimming removed 2 bases from V and 3 bases from J, with 17 bases in between. The CDR3 runs to 16 residues. DNA of the CDR3: TGCAGCGTTGAAAGTTCTCAGGGTAGGGGCAAAAACATTCAGTACTTC. This encodes CSVESSQGRGKNIQYF. The full variable domain, its missing parts supplied by reference TRBV29-1 and TRBJ2-4, is SAVISQKPSRDICQRGTSLTIQCQVDSQVTMMFWYRQQPGQSLTLIATANQGSEATYESGFVIDKFPISRPNLTFSTLTVSNMSPEDSSIYLCSVESSQGRGKNIQYFGAGTRLSVL.

This clonotype was seen at least ten times. The gene calls are TRBV7-2 and TRBJ2-6; the D gene is possibly TRBD2 (5 bases). V gave up 2 bases and J gave up 0 bases, with 8 bases separating them. Germline V gene lookup returns CDR1 SGHTA and CDR2 FQGNSA. CDR3 length: 16 residues. The CDR3 DNA reads TGTGCCAGCAGCTTACGTCGGGGCTCTGGGGCCAACGTCCTGACTTTC. The encoded protein is CASSLRRGSGANVLTF.